These 11 T cell receptor beta chains were all obtained from the same sample, sequenced in a study of cytomegalovirus exposure and HLA in healthy donors. It was with 60 Vbeta and 13 Jbeta primers that the PCR ran. The table came from immunoSEQ multiplex PCR; TCRdb's copy has only in-frame clones and leaves some out. The data show 140,000 to 150,000 clones, 70% seen once. Sequenced input: PBMCs. These receptors were taken from an older woman in good health and CMV-seropositive.

V is TRBV7-9 and J is TRBJ1-4; D not certain. The CDR3 runs to 14 residues. CDR1 and CDR2 from the germline V gene are SEHNR and FQNEAQ (reference sequence). Trimming pared 0 bases from V and 8 bases from J, leaving 10 bases between. The CDR3 region is CASSLAGGPEKLFF. CDR3 coding DNA: TGTGCCAGCAGCTTAGCCGGAGGGCCGGAAAAACTGTTTTTT. The full variable domain, its missing parts supplied by reference TRBV7-9 and TRBJ1-4, is DTGVSQNPRHKITKRGQNVTFRCDPISEHNRLYWYRQTLGQGPEFLTYFQNEAQLEKSRLLSDRFSAERPKGSFSTLEIQRTEQGDSAMYLCASSLAGGPEKLFFGSGTQLSVL.

The chain employs TRBV5-1 and TRBJ1-2; D is unresolved. The CDR3 is 13 amino acids. Trimming left V 4 bases short and J 1 base short, with 8 bases between. CDR1 and CDR2 from the germline V gene are SGHRS and YFSETQ. DNA for the CDR3: TGCGCCAGCAGCCTAGGTTTTAACTATGGCTACACCTTC. Translation: CASSLGFNYGYTF.

The rearrangement joins TRBV7-6 to TRBJ2-5; 8 bases map to TRBD2. V gave up 2 bases and J gave up 2 bases; unmatched junction bases: 7. The CDR3 runs to 16 residues. CDR1 and CDR2 (germline): SGHVS, FNYEAQ. The CDR3 region has the DNA TGTGCCAGCAGCTTACGAAGGGCTAGCGGGCAAGAGACCCAGTACTTC. Translated: CASSLRRASGQETQYF.

This clone was recorded a few times. The V and J genes are TRBV28 and TRBJ2-3; D is uncertain. Germline V CDR1 and CDR2: MDHEN, SYDVKM. V lost 5 bases and J 5 bases, leaving 11 bases between the germline ends. CDR3 size: 13 residues. In DNA, the CDR3 is TGTGCCAGCAGTCCCTGGCTAGGAGATACGCAGTATTTT. This gives the protein CASSPWLGDTQYF.

This clone was seen a few times. V gene TRBV25-1 combines with J gene TRBJ2-5; 10 bases agree with TRBD1. CDR1 is MGHDK, CDR2 SYGVNS, per germline. The CDR3 contains 17 residues. V was pared by 5 bases and J by 4 bases, with 13 bases of the junction left unmatched. CDR3 DNA: TGTGCCAGCAGTCCTATTTGGGGGACAGGGGAACGAGAGACCCAGTACTTC. It is translated as CASSPIWGTGERETQYF.

V gene TRBV6-5 combines with J gene TRBJ1-1; 9 bases fit TRBD1. The CDR3 loop spans 14 amino acids. The germline V gene encodes CDR1 MNHEY and CDR2 SVGAGI. Unmatched junction bases numbered 13, after V lost 6 bases and J lost 11 bases. CDR3 in DNA: TGTGCCAGCAGGCCTAGGGGGACAGGGATTTTGGCTTTCTTT. This gives the protein CASRPRGTGILAFF.

The V call is TRBV5-1, the J call TRBJ2-7, with 8 bases fitting TRBD1. J was trimmed by 3 bases and V by 4 bases; bases with no gene match: 9. This CDR3 is built from 15 residues. Germline CDR1 SGHRS, CDR2 YFSETQ. CDR3 DNA: TGCGCCAGCAGCCCGGACACAGGGGGGAACTACGAGCAGTACTTC. This encodes CASSPDTGGNYEQYF.

The chain combines TRBV6-1 with TRBJ2-7, with a possible D match to TRBD1 (7 bases). CDR1 MNHNS and CDR2 SASEGT come from the germline V gene. V was clipped by 6 bases and J by 6 bases, with 15 bases between them. CDR3 length equals 13 residues. The DNA of the CDR3 is TGTGCCAGCAGGGGGGGACAGTCTACCGAGCAGTACTTC. Residues: CASRGGQSTEQYF.

The rearrangement joins TRBV28 to TRBJ2-7; D is unresolved. Per the germline V gene, CDR1 is MDHEN and CDR2 is SYDVKM. The CDR3 is 14 amino acids. The ends were cut back, 5 bases at V and 5 bases at J, with 16 bases in the middle. In DNA form, the CDR3 reads TGTGCCAGCAGTCCCCAGTGGTCTTATCACGAGCAGTACTTC. As protein: CASSPQWSYHEQYF.

The chain is built from TRBV6-6 and TRBJ1-3; D gene uncertain. Germline values: CDR1 MNHNY, CDR2 SVGAGI (reference sequence). CDR3 length: 13 residues. V was clipped by 6 bases and J by 2 bases, with 8 bases between them. The CDR3 sequence is CASSQSPGNTIYF. The DNA for the CDR3 is TGTGCCAGCAGCCAGTCGCCTGGAAACACCATATATTTT.

The chain couples TRBV19 to TRBJ2-4, with D uncertain. Germline lookup yields CDR1 LNHDA and CDR2 SQIVND (reference sequence). CDR3 length: 15 amino acids. V lost 6 bases and J lost 0, with 12 bases in between. CDR3 sequence (DNA): TGTGCCAGTAGATCCATTGAGGTAGCCAAAAACATTCAGTACTTC. Residues: CASRSIEVAKNIQYF.